This TCR beta chain emerged from a study of PD-1 blockade in classical Hodgkin lymphoma. TCRdb keeps only in-frame clones here, not all; method: immunoSEQ multiplex PCR. Found here are tens of thousands of clones, under 75% of them singletons; the top ten hold roughly 1.2%. The V and J ends lost 4 bases and 2 bases respectively, with 2 bases between them. This CDR3 spans 11 amino acids. Germline lookup yields CDR1 KGHSH and CDR2 LQKENI. To note about this clone: Its antigen is not identified.

Overall study results and limits: Complete responders had baseline diversity similar to newly diagnosed patients. Exclusion was applied to patients who started nivolumab under 1 year after ASCT.

As to time point: cycle 4 day 1 (C4D1), after more than five weeks of nivolumab. With no exception, relapse followed autologous stem cell transplantation in all patients, and brentuximab vedotin exposure varied. Magnetic negative selection served to purify CD4+ T cells out of PBMCs that had been thawed. When best responses were assessed, they were complete response, partial response or progressive disease. The material was CD4+ T cells from blood, obtained before the fourth cycle of nivolumab. This receptor was taken from a human donor with classical Hodgkin lymphoma. V is TRBV18 and J is TRBJ1-1; D remains ambiguous. The chain's CDR3 is CASSLNTEAFF. The CDR3 DNA sequence: TGTGCCAGCTCACTCAACACTGAAGCTTTCTTT.